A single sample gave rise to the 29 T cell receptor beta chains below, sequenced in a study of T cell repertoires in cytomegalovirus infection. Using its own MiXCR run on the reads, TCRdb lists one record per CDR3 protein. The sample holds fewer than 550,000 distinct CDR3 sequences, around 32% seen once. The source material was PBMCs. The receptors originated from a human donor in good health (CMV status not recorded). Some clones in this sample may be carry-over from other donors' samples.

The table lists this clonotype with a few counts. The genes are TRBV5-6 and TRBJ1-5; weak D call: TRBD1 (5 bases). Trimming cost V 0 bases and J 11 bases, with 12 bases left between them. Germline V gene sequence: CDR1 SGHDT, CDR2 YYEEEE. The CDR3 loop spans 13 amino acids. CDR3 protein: CASSLEGFGAQHF. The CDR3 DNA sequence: TGTGCCAGCAGCTTGGAGGGGTTCGGGGCCCAGCATTTT. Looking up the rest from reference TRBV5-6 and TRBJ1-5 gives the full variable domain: DAGVTQSPTHLIKTRGQQVTLRCSPKSGHDTVSWYQQALGQGPQFIFQYYEEEERQRGNFPDRFSGHQFPNYSSELNVNALLLGDSALYLCASSLEGFGAQHFGDGTRLSIL.

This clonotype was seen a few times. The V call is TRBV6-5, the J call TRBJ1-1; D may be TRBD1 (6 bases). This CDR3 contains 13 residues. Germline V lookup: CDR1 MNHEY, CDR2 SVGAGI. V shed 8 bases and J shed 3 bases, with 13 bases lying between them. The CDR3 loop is CASGGAFHTEAFF. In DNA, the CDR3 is TGTGCCAGCGGGGGGGCCTTTCACACTGAAGCTTTCTTT.

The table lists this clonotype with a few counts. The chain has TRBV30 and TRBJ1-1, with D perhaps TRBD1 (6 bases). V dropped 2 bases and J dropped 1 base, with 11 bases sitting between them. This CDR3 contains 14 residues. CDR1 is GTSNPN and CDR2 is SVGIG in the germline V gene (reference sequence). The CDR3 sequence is CAWSKGVGNTEAFF. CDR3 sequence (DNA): TGTGCCTGGAGTAAGGGGGTGGGGAACACTGAAGCTTTCTTT.

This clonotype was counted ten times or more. CDR3 in amino acids: CASSPDIDTEAFF. CDR3 DNA: TGTGCCAGCAGCCCCGACATCGACACTGAAGCTTTCTTT. This chain joins TRBV7-2 and TRBJ1-1, with D hard to call. With 5 bases removed from V and 3 bases from J, the gap between germline ends came to 10 bases. The CDR3 is made up of 13 amino acids. Germline CDR1 SGHTA, CDR2 FQGNSA. Full variable domain (remainder filled in from reference TRBV7-2 and TRBJ1-1): GAGVSQSPSNKVTEKGKDVELRCDPISGHTALYWYRQSLGQGLEFLIYFQGNSAPDKSGLPSDRFSAERTGGSVSTLTIQRTQQEDSAVYLCASSPDIDTEAFFGQGTRLTVV.

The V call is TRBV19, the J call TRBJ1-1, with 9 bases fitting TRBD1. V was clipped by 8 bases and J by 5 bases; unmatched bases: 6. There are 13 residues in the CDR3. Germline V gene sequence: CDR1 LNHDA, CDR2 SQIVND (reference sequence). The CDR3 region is CASWNRGLTEAFF. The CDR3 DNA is TGTGCCAGTTGGAACAGGGGGCTAACTGAAGCTTTCTTT.

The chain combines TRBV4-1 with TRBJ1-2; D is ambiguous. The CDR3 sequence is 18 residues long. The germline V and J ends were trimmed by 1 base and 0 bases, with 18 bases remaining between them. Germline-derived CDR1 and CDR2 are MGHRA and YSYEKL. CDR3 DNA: TGCGCCAGCAGCCAAGTCTACCTGTTAACCAACACTAACTATGGCTACACCTTC. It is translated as CASSQVYLLTNTNYGYTF.

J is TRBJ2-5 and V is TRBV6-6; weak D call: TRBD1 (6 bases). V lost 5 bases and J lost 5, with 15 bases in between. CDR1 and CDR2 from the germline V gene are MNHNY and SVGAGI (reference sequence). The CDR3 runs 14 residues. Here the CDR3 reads CASSRAGAEETQYF. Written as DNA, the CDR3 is TGTGCCAGCAGTCGGGCAGGGGCAGAGGAGACCCAGTACTTC.

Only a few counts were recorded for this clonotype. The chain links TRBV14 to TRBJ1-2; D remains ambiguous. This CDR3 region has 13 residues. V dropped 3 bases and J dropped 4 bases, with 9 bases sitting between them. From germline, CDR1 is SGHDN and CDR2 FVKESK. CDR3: CASSHGRRYGYTF. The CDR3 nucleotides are TGTGCCAGCAGCCATGGAAGGCGCTATGGCTACACCTTC. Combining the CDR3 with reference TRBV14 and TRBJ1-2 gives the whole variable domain EAGVTQFPSHSVIEKGQTVTLRCDPISGHDNLYWYRRVMGKEIKFLLHFVKESKQDESGMPNNRFLAERTGGTYSTLKVQPAELEDSGVYFCASSHGRRYGYTFGSGTRLTVV.

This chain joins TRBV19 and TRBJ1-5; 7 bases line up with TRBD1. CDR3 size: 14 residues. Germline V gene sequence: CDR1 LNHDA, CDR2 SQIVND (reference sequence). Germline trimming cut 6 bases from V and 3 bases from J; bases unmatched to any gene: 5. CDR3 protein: CASRRDSNNQPQHF. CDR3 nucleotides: TGTGCCAGTAGACGGGACAGCAACAATCAGCCCCAGCATTTT.

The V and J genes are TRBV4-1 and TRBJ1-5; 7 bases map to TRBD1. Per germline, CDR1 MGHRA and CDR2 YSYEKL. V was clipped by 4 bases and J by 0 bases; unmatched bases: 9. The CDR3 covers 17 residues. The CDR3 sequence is CASSPGQAIYSNQPQHF. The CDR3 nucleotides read TGCGCCAGCAGCCCCGGACAGGCCATCTATAGCAATCAGCCCCAGCATTTT.

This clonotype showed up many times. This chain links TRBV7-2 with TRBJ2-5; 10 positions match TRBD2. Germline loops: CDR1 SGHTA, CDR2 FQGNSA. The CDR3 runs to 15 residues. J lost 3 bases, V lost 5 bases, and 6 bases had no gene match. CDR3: CASSPWTSGEETQYF. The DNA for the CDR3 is TGTGCCAGCAGCCCTTGGACTAGCGGAGAAGAGACCCAGTACTTC.

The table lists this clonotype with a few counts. The chain's CDR3 is CASSLAAGDYGYTF. In nucleotides, the CDR3 is TGTGCCAGCAGCTTAGCGGCGGGGGACTATGGCTACACCTTC. The rearrangement uses TRBV7-8 and TRBJ1-2, with D possibly TRBD1 on 5 matching bases. The V and J ends lost 0 bases and 3 bases respectively, with 8 bases between them. The length of the CDR3 is 14 residues. Germline values: CDR1 SGHVS, CDR2 FQNEAQ.

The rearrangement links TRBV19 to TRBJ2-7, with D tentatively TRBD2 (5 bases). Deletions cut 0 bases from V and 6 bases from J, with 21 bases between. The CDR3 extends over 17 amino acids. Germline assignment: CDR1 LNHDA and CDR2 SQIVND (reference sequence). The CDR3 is CASSIDPTGVVPSEQYF. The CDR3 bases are TGTGCCAGTAGTATAGATCCAACCGGGGTAGTCCCCAGCGAGCAGTACTTC.

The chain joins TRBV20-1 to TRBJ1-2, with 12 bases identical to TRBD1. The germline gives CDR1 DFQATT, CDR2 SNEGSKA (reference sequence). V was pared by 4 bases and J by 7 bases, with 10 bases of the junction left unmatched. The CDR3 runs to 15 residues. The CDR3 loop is CSAKKPGTGGGGYTF. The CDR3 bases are TGCAGTGCTAAAAAGCCCGGGACAGGGGGCGGTGGCTACACCTTC.

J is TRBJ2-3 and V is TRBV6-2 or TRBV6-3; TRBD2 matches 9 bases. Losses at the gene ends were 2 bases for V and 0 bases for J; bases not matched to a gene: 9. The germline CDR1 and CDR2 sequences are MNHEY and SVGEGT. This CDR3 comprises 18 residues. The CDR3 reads CASSYRISGGSSTDTQYF. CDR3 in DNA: TGTGCCAGCAGTTACCGGATAAGCGGGGGGTCTAGCACAGATACGCAGTATTTT.

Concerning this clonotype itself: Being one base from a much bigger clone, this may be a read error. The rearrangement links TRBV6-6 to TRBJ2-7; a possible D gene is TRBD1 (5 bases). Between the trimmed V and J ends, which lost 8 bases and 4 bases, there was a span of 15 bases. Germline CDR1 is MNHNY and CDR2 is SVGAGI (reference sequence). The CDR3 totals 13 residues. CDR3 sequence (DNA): TGTGCCAGCGGGGCGACAACCCCTTACGAGCAGTACTTC. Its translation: CASGATTPYEQYF.

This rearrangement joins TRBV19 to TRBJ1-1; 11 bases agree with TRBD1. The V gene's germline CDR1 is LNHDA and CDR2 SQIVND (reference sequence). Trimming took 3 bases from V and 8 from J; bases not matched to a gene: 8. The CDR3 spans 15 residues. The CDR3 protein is CASSIQRTGGTEAFF. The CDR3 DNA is TGTGCCAGTAGTATCCAAAGGACAGGGGGCACGGAAGCTTTCTTT.

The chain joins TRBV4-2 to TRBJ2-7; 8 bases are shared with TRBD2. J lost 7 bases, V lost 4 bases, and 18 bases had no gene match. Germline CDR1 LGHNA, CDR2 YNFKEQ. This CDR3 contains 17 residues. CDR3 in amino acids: CASSLTPDLAGPREQYF. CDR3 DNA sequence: TGTGCCAGCAGCCTCACGCCTGATTTAGCGGGGCCGCGGGAGCAGTACTTC.

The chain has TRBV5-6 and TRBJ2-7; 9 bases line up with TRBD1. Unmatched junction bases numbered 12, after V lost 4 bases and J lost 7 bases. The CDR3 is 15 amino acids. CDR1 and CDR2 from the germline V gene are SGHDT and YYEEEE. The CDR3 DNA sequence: TGTGCCAGCAGCCCTACAGGGGGCCCCTTCGGGGAGCAGTACTTC. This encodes CASSPTGGPFGEQYF.

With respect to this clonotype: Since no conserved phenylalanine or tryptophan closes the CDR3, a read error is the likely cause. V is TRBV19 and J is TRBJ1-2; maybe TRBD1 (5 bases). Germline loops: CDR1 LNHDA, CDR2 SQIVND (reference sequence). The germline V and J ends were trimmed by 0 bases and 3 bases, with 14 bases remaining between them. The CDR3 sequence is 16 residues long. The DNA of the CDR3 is TGTGCCAGTAGTATAGAGGGACCGCAAAAACACTATGGCTACACCTTA. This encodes CASSIEGPQKHYGYTL.

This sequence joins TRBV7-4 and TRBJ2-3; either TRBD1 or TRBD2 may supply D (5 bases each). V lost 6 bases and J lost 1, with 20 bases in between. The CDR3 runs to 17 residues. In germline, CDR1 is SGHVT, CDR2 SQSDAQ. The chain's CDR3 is CASRRKVLVGGTDTQYF. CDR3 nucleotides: TGTGCCAGCAGACGGAAGGTCCTAGTGGGGGGCACAGATACGCAGTATTTT.

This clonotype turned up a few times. The CDR3 nucleotides read TGCAGTGCTAGAGGTCGGGGCCGCTCCTACAATGAGCAGTTCTTC. It codes for CSARGRGRSYNEQFF. V gene TRBV20-1 combines with J gene TRBJ2-1; the D gene could be TRBD1 or TRBD2 (5 bases each). The germline V gene encodes CDR1 DFQATT and CDR2 SNEGSKA (reference sequence). The V end was cut by 1 base, the J end by 0 bases, with 10 bases between. This CDR3 contains 15 residues.

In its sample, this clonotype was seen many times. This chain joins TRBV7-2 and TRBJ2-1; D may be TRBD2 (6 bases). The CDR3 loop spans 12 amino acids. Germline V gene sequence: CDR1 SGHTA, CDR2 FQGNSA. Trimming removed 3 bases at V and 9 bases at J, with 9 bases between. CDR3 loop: CASSFGLSEQFF. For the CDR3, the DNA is TGTGCCAGCAGCTTCGGACTAAGTGAGCAGTTCTTC.

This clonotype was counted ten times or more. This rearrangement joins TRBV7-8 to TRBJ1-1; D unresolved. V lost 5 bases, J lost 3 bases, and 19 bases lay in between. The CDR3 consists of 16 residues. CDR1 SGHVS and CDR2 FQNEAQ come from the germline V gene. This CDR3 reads CASSDRMDFIDTEAFF. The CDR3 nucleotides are TGTGCCAGCAGCGACCGTATGGACTTTATCGACACTGAAGCTTTCTTT.

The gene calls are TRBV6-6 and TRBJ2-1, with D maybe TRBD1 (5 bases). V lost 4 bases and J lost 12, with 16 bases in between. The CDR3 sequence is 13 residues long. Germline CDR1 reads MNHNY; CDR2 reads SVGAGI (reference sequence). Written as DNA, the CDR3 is TGTGCCAGCAGTTCCCAAGGGGCCCTCCCGCAGTTCTTC. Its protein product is CASSSQGALPQFF.

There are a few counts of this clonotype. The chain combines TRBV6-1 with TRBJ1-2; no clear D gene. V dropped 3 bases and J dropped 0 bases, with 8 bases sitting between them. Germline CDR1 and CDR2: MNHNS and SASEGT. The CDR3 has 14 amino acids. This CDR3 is CASSDRAANYGYTF. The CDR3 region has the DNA TGTGCCAGCAGTGACCGGGCCGCTAACTATGGCTACACCTTC.

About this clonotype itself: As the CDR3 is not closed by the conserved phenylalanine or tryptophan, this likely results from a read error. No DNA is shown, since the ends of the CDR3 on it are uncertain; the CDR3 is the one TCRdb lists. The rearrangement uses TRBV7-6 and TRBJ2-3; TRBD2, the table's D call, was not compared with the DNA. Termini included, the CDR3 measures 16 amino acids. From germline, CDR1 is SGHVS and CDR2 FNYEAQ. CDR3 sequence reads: CASSFTSGLSTDTQCC.

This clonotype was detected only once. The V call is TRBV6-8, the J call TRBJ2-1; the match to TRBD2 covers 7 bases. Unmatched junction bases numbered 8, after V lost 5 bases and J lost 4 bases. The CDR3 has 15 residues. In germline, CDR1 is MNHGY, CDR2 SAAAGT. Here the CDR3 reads CASSQRTRSYNEQFF. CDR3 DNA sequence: TGTGCCAGCAGTCAGAGGACTAGATCTTACAATGAGCAGTTCTTC.

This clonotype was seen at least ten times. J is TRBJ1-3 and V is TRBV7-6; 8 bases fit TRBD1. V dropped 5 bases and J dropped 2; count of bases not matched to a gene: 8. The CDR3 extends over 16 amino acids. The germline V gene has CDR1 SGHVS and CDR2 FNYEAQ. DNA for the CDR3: TGTGCCAGCAGCGCAGGACAGGGTAGAACTGGAAACACCATATATTTT. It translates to CASSAGQGRTGNTIYF.